The T cell receptor (beta chain) under discussion was sequenced for a study of blood T cell repertoires in COVID-19. The CDR3 is 18 residues long. V lost 4 bases to trimming and J lost 4 bases; unmatched junction nucleotides: 12. CDR1 is SGHRS, CDR2 YFSETQ, per germline. Profiling relied on immunoSEQ multiplex PCR, and the TCRdb table lists in-frame clones only, not all of them. The profile shows 200,000 to 250,000 clones, 85% of them singletons. V gene TRBV5-1 combines with J gene TRBJ2-1, with 12 bases lining up with TRBD1. Material: peripheral blood. The receptor's source is a woman in her sixties or seventies with COVID-19, enrolled during active disease. The DNA of the CDR3 is TGCGCCAGCAGCACCGGGACAGGGGGCCGGACTCTATACAATGAGCAGTTCTTC. Its translation: CASSTGTGGRTLYNEQFF. The whole variable domain, remainder taken from reference TRBV5-1 and TRBJ2-1, is KAGVTQTPRYLIKTRGQQVTLSCSPISGHRSVSWYQQTPGQGLQFLFEYFSETQRNKGNFPGRFSGRQFSNSRSEMNVSTLELGDSALYLCASSTGTGGRTLYNEQFFGPGTRLTVL.